The 19 T cell receptor beta chains presented below share a single source sample, sequenced in a study of TIL therapy for anti-PD-1-resistant metastatic lung cancer. Time point given: pre-treatment sample, taken before nivolumab and TIL therapy. Sequencing used immunoSEQ v3. Profiling relied on immunoSEQ multiplex PCR, and the TCRdb table lists in-frame clones only, not all of them. Of over 20,000 clones listed, 78% are singletons. Sequencing was performed on blood, taken at baseline. The receptors come from a person between 30 and 79 years old with non-small cell lung cancer.

This clone has a single count. DNA of the CDR3: TGCAGCGTCCTTGCCCGGGGACGGATTAACTATGGCTACACCTTC. It specifies CSVLARGRINYGYTF. The rearrangement links TRBV29-1 to TRBJ1-2, with TRBD1 as a possible D gene (5 bases). Trimming took 6 bases from V and 1 from J, leaving 18 bases between them. Germline lookup yields CDR1 SQVTM and CDR2 ANQGSEA. The CDR3 contains 15 residues.

The chain carries TRBV6-1 and TRBJ1-5, with 9 bases matching TRBD1. Germline V gene data show CDR1 as MNHNS and CDR2 as SASEGT. This CDR3 has 11 amino acids. J was trimmed by 10 bases and V by 9 bases; bases with no gene match: 4. CDR3 region: CARGTGKPQHF. In DNA, the CDR3 is TGTGCCAGGGGGACAGGGAAACCCCAGCATTTT.

The gene calls are TRBV5-4 and TRBJ2-1; 7 positions agree with TRBD2. J lost 4 bases, V lost 0 bases, and 4 bases had no gene match. The germline V gene has CDR1 SGHNT and CDR2 YYREEE (reference sequence). CDR3 length: 15 amino acids. The CDR3 reads CASSLELALYNEQFF. The DNA for the CDR3 is TGTGCCAGCAGCTTGGAACTAGCGCTTTACAATGAGCAGTTCTTC. Based on the CDR3 plus reference TRBV5-4 and TRBJ2-1, the full variable domain is ETGVTQSPTHLIKTRGQQVTLRCSSQSGHNTVSWYQQALGQGPQFIFQYYREEENGRGNFPPRFSGLQFPNYSSELNVNALELDDSALYLCASSLELALYNEQFFGPGTRLTVL.

This chain joins TRBV6-5 and TRBJ2-3, with D possibly being TRBD2 (6 bases). From germline, CDR1 is MNHEY and CDR2 SVGAGI. This CDR3 has 13 amino acids. Trimming took 7 bases from V and 0 from J, leaving 8 bases between them. The CDR3 sequence is CASTRGSTDTQYF. The CDR3 DNA is TGTGCCAGCACACGGGGGAGCACAGATACGCAGTATTTT.

The chain recombines TRBV27 with TRBJ1-2, with D possibly matching TRBD1 (5 bases). Trimming took off 6 bases at V and 6 bases at J, with 14 bases between the two ends. The CDR3 has 13 amino acids. Germline CDR1 is MNHEY and CDR2 is SMNVEV (reference sequence). The CDR3 region is CASRGLGGDGYTF. CDR3 nucleotides: TGTGCCAGCAGGGGTCTCGGGGGGGATGGCTACACCTTC.

The chain recombines TRBV5-1 with TRBJ2-3; D may match TRBD1 or TRBD2 (5 bases each). Germline V CDR1 and CDR2: SGHRS, YFSETQ. Trimming removed 3 bases at V and 5 bases at J, with 22 bases between. This CDR3 has 17 amino acids. The CDR3 loop is CASSSSPGPLVGDTQYF. The CDR3 DNA reads as TGCGCCAGCAGCTCGTCCCCGGGACCCCTCGTTGGAGATACGCAGTATTTT. The complete variable domain, with remaining parts taken from reference TRBV5-1 and TRBJ2-3, reads KAGVTQTPRYLIKTRGQQVTLSCSPISGHRSVSWYQQTPGQGLQFLFEYFSETQRNKGNFPGRFSGRQFSNSRSEMNVSTLELGDSALYLCASSSSPGPLVGDTQYFGPGTRLTVL.

The CDR3 sequence: CASSESEAFF. The CDR3 nucleotides read TGTGCCAGCAGCGAATCCGAAGCTTTCTTT. V gene TRBV7-9 combines with J gene TRBJ1-1; no definite D call. The CDR3 has 10 amino acids. The V end was cut by 5 bases, the J end by 8 bases, with 6 bases between. CDR1 and CDR2 from the germline V gene are SEHNR and FQNEAQ (reference sequence).

The chain carries TRBV5-8 and TRBJ2-3, with D unclear. CDR3 length: 12 residues. Looked up from germline, CDR1 is SGHTS and CDR2 is YDEGEE. V was pared by 3 bases and J by 6 bases, with 8 bases between. CDR3 bases: TGTGCCAGCAGCTCCCTAGTGGATACGCAGTATTTT. Protein product: CASSSLVDTQYF. Full variable domain (outside the CDR3, taken from reference TRBV5-8 and TRBJ2-3): EAGVTQSPTHLIKTRGQQATLRCSPISGHTSVYWYQQALGLGLQFLLWYDEGEERNRGNFPPRFSGRQFPNYSSELNVNALELEDSALYLCASSSLVDTQYFGPGTRLTVL.

The chain joins TRBV19 to TRBJ2-7, with D tentatively TRBD1 (5 bases). The CDR3 consists of 14 residues. V was clipped by 5 bases and J by 0 bases, with 11 bases between them. The germline gives CDR1 LNHDA, CDR2 SQIVND (reference sequence). CDR3 amino acids: CASSPRVYSYEQYF. In DNA form, the CDR3 reads TGTGCCAGTAGTCCCAGGGTCTACTCCTACGAGCAGTACTTC.

The chain uses TRBV27 and TRBJ1-4; D remains unclear. V dropped 6 bases and J dropped 8 bases, with 25 bases sitting between them. The CDR3 runs 17 residues. Germline CDR1 reads MNHEY; CDR2 reads SMNVEV (reference sequence). The DNA for the CDR3 is TGTGCCAGCAGATCCCTGGTGGTGCGGCCGGGTGAAGAAAAACTGTTTTTT. Its protein is CASRSLVVRPGEEKLFF.

The chain couples TRBV5-1 to TRBJ1-4; 7 bases align to TRBD1. The CDR3 covers 15 residues. V was pared by 0 bases and J by 8 bases, with 7 bases of the junction left unmatched. The germline gives CDR1 SGHRS, CDR2 YFSETQ. Here the CDR3 reads CASSLVGQVKEKLFF. DNA of the CDR3: TGCGCCAGCAGCTTGGTAGGACAGGTAAAAGAAAAACTGTTTTTT.

In this sample, this clone turned up a few times. This chain links TRBV28 with TRBJ1-5; 7 bases map to TRBD1. J was trimmed by 4 bases and V by 1 base; bases with no gene match: 1. This CDR3 is 14 amino acids long. Germline CDR1 and CDR2: MDHEN and SYDVKM. CDR3: CASSLLGQNQPQHF. The CDR3 DNA follows: TGTGCCAGCAGTTTATTGGGACAGAATCAGCCCCAGCATTTT.

This clone has just a few counts. This sequence joins TRBV6-8 and TRBJ1-6; a possible D gene is TRBD1 (5 bases). Germline CDR1 reads MNHGY; CDR2 reads SAAAGT. The ends were cut back, 6 bases at V and 14 bases at J, with 29 bases in the middle. The CDR3 has 17 amino acids. The DNA for the CDR3 is TGTGCCAGCAGCAATAGGGGACCGTCACGGAGGAGTCTGACCCTCCACTTT. The encoded protein is CASSNRGPSRRSLTLHF.

The gene calls are TRBV6-4 and TRBJ2-2; 10 bases are shared with TRBD2. Unmatched junction bases numbered 1, after V lost 5 bases and J lost 4 bases. The length of the CDR3 is 14 residues. In germline, CDR1 is MRHNA, CDR2 SNTAGT. The CDR3 DNA sequence: TGTGCCAGCAGTAGCGGGGGGGCCACCGGGGAGCTGTTTTTT. This encodes CASSSGGATGELFF.

The chain uses TRBV18 and TRBJ1-4; 9 bases line up with TRBD1. The V gene's germline CDR1 is KGHSH and CDR2 LQKENI. The V gene end was trimmed by 3 bases and the J gene end by 5 bases; junction bases not matched to a gene: 1. The CDR3 has 14 residues. CDR3 DNA: TGTGCCAGCTCACCGGGACAGGGAAATGAAAAACTGTTTTTT. The encoded protein is CASSPGQGNEKLFF.

In its sample, this clone was seen a few times. The gene calls are TRBV6-1 and TRBJ2-3, with 9 bases that match TRBD2. The CDR3 totals 15 residues. Looked up from germline, CDR1 is MNHNS and CDR2 is SASEGT. Trimming removed 1 base from V and 4 bases from J; junction bases left unmatched: 3. CDR3 residues: CASSEVIAGADTQYF. DNA of the CDR3: TGTGCCAGCAGTGAAGTAATAGCGGGAGCAGATACGCAGTATTTT.

CDR3 bases: TGTGCCAGCAGTTACTCATTGGGGGTGAACACTGAAGCTTTCTTT. Its protein product is CASSYSLGVNTEAFF. The rearrangement uses TRBV6-5 and TRBJ1-1, with a tentative D call TRBD1 (5 bases). This CDR3 contains 15 residues. The germline CDR1 and CDR2 sequences are MNHEY and SVGAGI. V was shortened by 0 bases and J by 0 bases, with 8 bases between the two germline ends.

V usage is TRBV7-9 and J usage is TRBJ2-2, with D possibly matching TRBD1 (5 bases). The CDR3 is 17 residues long. Per germline, CDR1 SEHNR and CDR2 FQNEAQ (reference sequence). The ends were cut back, 4 bases at V and 0 bases at J, with 15 bases in the middle. CDR3 DNA: TGTGCCAGCAGCTCTCTAAGGACATACGCGAACACCGGGGAGCTGTTTTTT. Translated, it gives CASSSLRTYANTGELFF.

The chain combines TRBV6-4 with TRBJ2-1; TRBD2 matches at 7 bases. Trimming took 5 bases from V and 9 from J; bases not matched to a gene: 19. This CDR3 has 17 residues. CDR1 MRHNA and CDR2 SNTAGT come from the germline V gene. The CDR3 region is CASSFRTSFGIKCEQFF. The CDR3 DNA reads TGTGCCAGCAGTTTTAGGACTAGTTTCGGAATTAAGTGTGAGCAGTTCTTC.